The 8 T cell receptor beta chains below all came from one sample that was sequenced in a study of immune cell composition in non-small cell lung cancer. Libraries were prepared by immunoSEQ multiplex PCR; TCRdb keeps only in-frame clonotypes and omits some of them. The table records approximately 5,900 clones, 70% to 90% of them present only once. Normal lung sampling was at least 3 cm from the tumour, as distant as possible. Sequencing used non-adjacent lung tissue. These receptors all come from a human donor with non-small cell lung cancer.

This clone came up once. The chain carries TRBV29-1 and TRBJ2-1; 7 bases match TRBD2. J gave up 6 bases and V 1 base, and 6 bases lay outside the gene matches. The CDR3 is 14 amino acids. CDR1 is SQVTM, CDR2 ANQGSEA, per germline. CDR3 in amino acids: CSVEGETSFNEQFF. Here the CDR3 DNA reads TGCAGCGTTGAAGGGGAGACTAGCTTCAATGAGCAGTTCTTC.

This chain connects TRBV25-1 to TRBJ1-5, with TRBD1 as a possible D gene (5 bases). V gave up 2 bases and J gave up 4 bases, with 9 bases separating them. There are 14 residues in the CDR3. Germline CDR1 MGHDK, CDR2 SYGVNS. The CDR3: CASSERGRNQPQHF. The CDR3 bases are TGTGCCAGCAGTGAACGGGGGAGAAATCAGCCCCAGCATTTT.

This chain uses TRBV7-9 with TRBJ1-3; D gene unclear. Germline values: CDR1 SEHNR, CDR2 FQNEAQ (reference sequence). V lost 5 bases, J lost 0 bases, and 11 bases lay in between. The CDR3 spans 15 residues. CDR3 in DNA: TGTGCCAGCAGCCCACGTGGGCTCTCTGGAAACACCATATATTTT. Its translation is CASSPRGLSGNTIYF. Variable domain in full (rest from reference TRBV7-9 and TRBJ1-3): DTGVSQNPRHKITKRGQNVTFRCDPISEHNRLYWYRQTLGQGPEFLTYFQNEAQLEKSRLLSDRFSAERPKGSFSTLEIQRTEQGDSAMYLCASSPRGLSGNTIYFGEGSWLTVV.

The CDR3 here is CASSVGSGGAITEAFF. CDR3 bases: TGTGCCAGCAGCGTAGGTTCTGGAGGGGCCATCACTGAAGCTTTCTTT. The rearrangement uses TRBV9 and TRBJ1-1; D is possibly TRBD1 (5 bases). This CDR3 is built from 16 residues. Looked up from germline, CDR1 is SGDLS and CDR2 is YYNGEE. V lost 0 bases to trimming and J lost 4 bases, with 16 bases between them.

The V and J genes are TRBV7-8 and TRBJ1-2, with 7 bases that match TRBD1. This CDR3 has 15 residues. Germline V CDR1 and CDR2: SGHVS, FQNEAQ. J gave up 7 bases and V 4 bases, and 12 bases lay outside the gene matches. Here the CDR3 reads CASSSTGMYSSGYTF. The CDR3 nucleotides read TGTGCCAGCAGCTCGACAGGGATGTACTCCTCTGGCTACACCTTC.

This clone was seen just once. The chain is built from TRBV30 and TRBJ1-5, with 7 bases lining up with TRBD1. J lost 4 bases, V lost 2 bases, and 11 bases had no gene match. This CDR3 is built from 16 residues. CDR1 GTSNPN and CDR2 SVGIG come from the germline V gene (reference sequence). The CDR3 DNA follows: TGTGCCTGGAGTTCCCCATGGACAGGCCTTAATCAGCCCCAGCATTTT. It is translated as CAWSSPWTGLNQPQHF.

The chain joins TRBV13 to TRBJ2-5; 9 nucleotides agree with TRBD1. Trimming took 5 bases from V and 5 from J; bases not matched to a gene: 9. The CDR3 is 15 amino acids. CDR1 and CDR2 (germline): PRHDT, FYEKMQ (reference sequence). CDR3 amino acids: CASSLGQGTRETQYF. The CDR3 bases are TGTGCCAGCAGCCTCGGACAGGGGACTCGGGAGACCCAGTACTTC. The entire variable domain, with the rest obtained from reference TRBV13 and TRBJ2-5, is as follows: AAGVIQSPRHLIKEKRETATLKCYPIPRHDTVYWYQQGPGQDPQFLISFYEKMQSDKGSIPDRFSAQQFSDYHSELNMSSLELGDSALYFCASSLGQGTRETQYFGPGTRLLVL.

The chain links TRBV6-5 to TRBJ2-1, with 10 bases that match TRBD2. The CDR3 has 15 residues. V trimming: 6 bases; J trimming: 7 bases; junction bases outside the gene matches: 9. The germline V gene encodes CDR1 MNHEY and CDR2 SVGAGI. The CDR3 region has the DNA TGTGCCAGCAGCTCGGGACTAGCGCGTGGGAATGAGCAGTTCTTC. Protein sequence: CASSSGLARGNEQFF.